This passage covers 30 T cell receptor beta chains from one sample sequenced in a study of T cells in localized non-small cell lung cancer (dated by TCRdb to about 2020). Library prep was done by the immunoSEQ multiplex PCR assay. The table comes from immuneACCESS by way of TCRdb, which keeps in-frame sequences with V and J called. Part of the clones is missing from these tables; in studies checked, under half for an unresolved V gene and the rest for unknown reasons. The sample has tens of thousands of clones on record, about nine tenths of them singletons. The ten largest account for 15% to 20% of the sample. The sequencing here drew on peripheral blood mononuclear cells, taken before any cancer treatment. The source of these receptors is a man between 40 and 69 years old with stage III lung adenocarcinoma.

The chain uses TRBV7-9 and TRBJ2-1, with TRBD1 identical over 9 bases. CDR1 is SEHNR and CDR2 is FQNEAQ in the germline V gene (reference sequence). J lost 7 bases, V lost 0 bases, and 7 bases had no gene match. The CDR3 spans 16 residues. The CDR3: CASSLARDRVRNEQFF. CDR3 DNA sequence: TGTGCCAGCAGCTTAGCGAGGGACAGGGTCAGGAATGAGCAGTTCTTC.

The rearrangement uses TRBV6-6 and TRBJ1-5; D call uncertain. CDR3 length: 13 amino acids. Germline V lookup: CDR1 MNHNY, CDR2 SVGAGI (reference sequence). V dropped 4 bases and J dropped 3 bases, with 7 bases sitting between them. DNA for the CDR3: TGTGCCAGCAGTTTCAGCCTCAATCAGCCCCAGCATTTT. It specifies CASSFSLNQPQHF.

V is TRBV10-2 and J is TRBJ2-7; 7 nucleotides match TRBD2. CDR1 and CDR2 from the germline V gene are WSHSY and SAAADI. The CDR3 consists of 13 residues. V shed 6 bases, J shed 2 bases, and the junction held 4 bases outside the gene matches. DNA of the CDR3: TGCGCCAGCAGCCTCGGACTAGCCTACGAGCAGTACTTC. This codes for CASSLGLAYEQYF.

This sequence joins TRBV28 and TRBJ2-5; 9 bases align to TRBD1. The end of the DNA aligns better with TRBJ2-7, so the J call may be wrong. The CDR3 has 14 amino acids. Looked up from germline, CDR1 is MDHEN and CDR2 is SYDVKM. CDR3 DNA: TGTGCCAGCAGTTTAGGACAGGGGAGTTACGAGCAGTACTTC. Protein: CASSLGQGSYEQYF.

This clone showed up just once. The V gene is TRBV19, the J gene TRBJ1-5; 8 nucleotides line up with TRBD1. Germline V gene data show CDR1 as LNHDA and CDR2 as SQIVND (reference sequence). V shed 10 bases and J 3 bases; nucleotides not matched to a gene: 5. The CDR3 loop spans 13 amino acids. CDR3 amino acids: CATATGDNQPQHF. For the CDR3, the DNA is TGTGCCACCGCGACAGGGGACAATCAGCCCCAGCATTTT.

The gene calls are TRBV10-2 and TRBJ1-3; the D gene is possibly TRBD1 (6 bases). The V end lost 6 bases, the J end lost 0 bases, and 12 bases lay between the germline ends. The V gene's germline CDR1 is WSHSY and CDR2 SAAADI. This CDR3 has 15 amino acids. DNA of the CDR3: TGCGCCAGCAGCCAAGACAGGACCTCTGGAAACACCATATATTTT. It is translated as CASSQDRTSGNTIYF.

The chain has TRBV5-1 and TRBJ2-1; D assignment may be TRBD1 or TRBD2 (5 bases each). The CDR3 is 14 amino acids. V dropped 5 bases and J dropped 6 bases, with 15 bases sitting between them. Germline V CDR1 and CDR2: SGHRS, YFSETQ. CDR3 sequence: CASSSRGTLNEQFF. CDR3 coding DNA: TGCGCCAGCAGTTCGAGAGGGACCCTCAATGAGCAGTTCTTC. Full variable domain (remainder filled in from reference TRBV5-1 and TRBJ2-1): KAGVTQTPRYLIKTRGQQVTLSCSPISGHRSVSWYQQTPGQGLQFLFEYFSETQRNKGNFPGRFSGRQFSNSRSEMNVSTLELGDSALYLCASSSRGTLNEQFFGPGTRLTVL.

The chain links TRBV7-9 to TRBJ1-1; 7 positions match TRBD1. Unmatched junction bases numbered 3, after V lost 4 bases and J lost 1 base. Germline V lookup: CDR1 SEHNR, CDR2 FQNEAQ (reference sequence). The CDR3 consists of 14 residues. DNA for the CDR3: TGTGCCAGCAGCTCGACAGGGAGGAACACTGAAGCTTTCTTT. Its translation is CASSSTGRNTEAFF.

The V and J genes are TRBV6-5 and TRBJ1-2, with unresolved D. Per germline, CDR1 MNHEY and CDR2 SVGAGI. V was cut by 8 bases and J by 3 bases, with 10 bases left in between. There are 12 residues in the CDR3. The CDR3 DNA reads TGTGCCAGCCTTGCGCGTGACTATGGCTACACCTTC. Its translation is CASLARDYGYTF.

V usage is TRBV30 and J usage is TRBJ1-6; 8 bases agree with TRBD1. CDR1 is GTSNPN, CDR2 SVGIG, per germline (reference sequence). With 1 base clipped from V and 8 bases from J, the junction kept 1 base outside the gene matches. There are 13 residues in the CDR3. The chain's CDR3 is CAWSGTGYSPLHF. DNA for the CDR3: TGTGCCTGGAGTGGGACAGGGTATTCACCCCTCCACTTT.

The chain recombines TRBV6-6 with TRBJ1-5; D not certain. V dropped 2 bases and J dropped 5 bases, with 7 bases sitting between them. The CDR3 is made up of 13 amino acids. From germline, CDR1 is MNHNY and CDR2 SVGAGI (reference sequence). The CDR3 is CASSYASYQPQHF. DNA of the CDR3: TGTGCCAGCAGTTACGCCAGCTATCAGCCCCAGCATTTT.

The rearrangement links TRBV2 to TRBJ1-5; 7 bases are a match to TRBD1. The CDR3 consists of 16 residues. Germline trimming cut 6 bases from V and 6 bases from J; bases unmatched to any gene: 14. CDR1 and CDR2 from the germline V gene are SNHLY and FYNNEI. The CDR3 loop is CASSRQGGHSGQPQHF. The CDR3 coding sequence is TGTGCCAGCAGCAGACAGGGTGGGCATTCGGGTCAGCCCCAGCATTTT.

The rearrangement joins TRBV7-8 to TRBJ2-3, with D tentatively TRBD2 (5 bases). The CDR3 has 15 amino acids. The germline V gene encodes CDR1 SGHVS and CDR2 FQNEAQ. Trimming left V 1 base short and J 2 bases short, with 10 bases between. DNA of the CDR3: TGTGCCAGCAGCTTAGGGAGCGGTAACACAGATACGCAGTATTTT. This translates into CASSLGSGNTDTQYF.

This clone was seen more than once but under ten times. The chain is built from TRBV4-1 and TRBJ1-2; D gene uncertain. The CDR3 consists of 12 residues. Germline CDR1 reads MGHRA; CDR2 reads YSYEKL. Deletions cut 4 bases from V and 7 bases from J, with 10 bases between. The CDR3 reads CASSPGLRGYTF. The CDR3 bases are TGCGCCAGCAGCCCCGGACTGCGTGGCTACACCTTC.

The chain employs TRBV4-3 and TRBJ2-7, with D unclear. Between the trimmed V and J ends, which lost 0 bases and 0 bases, there was a span of 3 bases. The CDR3 sequence is 13 residues long. CDR1 and CDR2 (germline): LGHNA, YSLEER. CDR3 residues: CASSQDNSYEQYF. CDR3 bases: TGCGCCAGCAGCCAAGACAACTCCTACGAGCAGTACTTC.

V gene TRBV13 combines with J gene TRBJ1-6; no firm D call. Per germline, CDR1 PRHDT and CDR2 FYEKMQ (reference sequence). The CDR3 contains 15 residues. The V and J ends lost 6 bases and 6 bases respectively, with 15 bases between them. The CDR3 spells CASRAGGNINSPLHF. For the CDR3, the DNA is TGTGCCAGCAGGGCCGGTGGGAACATTAATTCACCCCTCCACTTT. Filled out from reference TRBV13 and TRBJ1-6, the complete variable domain reads AAGVIQSPRHLIKEKRETATLKCYPIPRHDTVYWYQQGPGQDPQFLISFYEKMQSDKGSIPDRFSAQQFSDYHSELNMSSLELGDSALYFCASRAGGNINSPLHFGNGTRLTVT.

The rearrangement uses TRBV12-5 and TRBJ1-5; 7 bases are a match to TRBD1. Losses at the gene ends were 3 bases for V and 0 bases for J; bases not matched to a gene: 20. This CDR3 has 21 residues. From germline, CDR1 is LGHNT and CDR2 FRNRAP. DNA of the CDR3: TGTGCTAGTGGTTTACTCGCTAAGGGGGCGCCTATCCGATTTAGCAATCAGCCCCAGCATTTT. Encoded protein: CASGLLAKGAPIRFSNQPQHF. The entire variable domain, with the rest obtained from reference TRBV12-5 and TRBJ1-5, is as follows: DARVTQTPRHKVTEMGQEVTMRCQPILGHNTVFWYRQTMMQGLELLAYFRNRAPLDDSGMPKDRFSAEMPDATLATLKIQPSEPRDSAVYFCASGLLAKGAPIRFSNQPQHFGDGTRLSIL.

The genes are TRBV6-5 and TRBJ1-3, with D unclear. The germline CDR1 and CDR2 sequences are MNHEY and SVGAGI. Deletions cut 8 bases from V and 3 bases from J, with 11 bases between. The CDR3 has 13 residues. The CDR3 spells CASSQADGNTIYF. CDR3 sequence (DNA): TGTGCCAGCTCTCAGGCGGATGGAAACACCATATATTTT.

The gene calls are TRBV4-3 and TRBJ2-7; TRBD1 aligns across 11 bases. Germline V lookup: CDR1 LGHNA, CDR2 YSLEER. The V segment lost 6 bases and the J segment 3 bases; nucleotides outside the gene matches: 13. The CDR3 has 17 residues. The CDR3 DNA sequence: TGCGCCAGCAGTCGTACCGCCTCCGGGACAGGGGGCTACGAGCAGTACTTC. Its translation: CASSRTASGTGGYEQYF.

This sequence joins TRBV7-2 and TRBJ2-1; 11 nucleotides match TRBD2. CDR3 length: 17 residues. Germline CDR1 reads SGHTA; CDR2 reads FQGNSA. Trimming removed 6 bases from V and 8 bases from J; junction bases left unmatched: 15. CDR3 region: CASRPKSSGGASDEQFF. CDR3 bases: TGTGCCAGCAGACCAAAGAGTAGCGGGGGGGCGAGCGATGAGCAGTTCTTC. Looking up the rest from reference TRBV7-2 and TRBJ2-1 gives the full variable domain: GAGVSQSPSNKVTEKGKDVELRCDPISGHTALYWYRQSLGQGLEFLIYFQGNSAPDKSGLPSDRFSAERTGGSVSTLTIQRTQQEDSAVYLCASRPKSSGGASDEQFFGPGTRLTVL.

The chain is built from TRBV28 and TRBJ2-7, with TRBD1 matching over 7 bases. Germline lookup yields CDR1 MDHEN and CDR2 SYDVKM. The CDR3 spans 15 residues. Trimming cost V 4 bases and J 2 bases; bases outside gene matches: 8. The CDR3 here is CASSSVGTATYEQYF. CDR3 DNA sequence: TGTGCCAGCAGTTCGGTCGGGACAGCGACCTACGAGCAGTACTTC. Using reference TRBV28 and TRBJ2-7 for the parts outside the CDR3, the full variable domain is DVKVTQSSRYLVKRTGEKVFLECVQDMDHENMFWYRQDPGLGLRLIYFSYDVKMKEKGDIPEGYSVSREKKERFSLILESASTNQTSMYLCASSSVGTATYEQYFGPGTRLTVT.

This chain uses TRBV6-5 with TRBJ2-7; D not certain. Trimming removed 6 bases at V and 3 bases at J, with 15 bases between. Germline-derived CDR1 and CDR2 are MNHEY and SVGAGI. This CDR3 comprises 14 residues. The CDR3 nucleotides read TGTGCCAGCAGCCCCCGAGCCGGTAACTACGAGCAGTACTTC. Amino acids: CASSPRAGNYEQYF.

The chain joins TRBV9 to TRBJ2-5, with 10 nucleotides matching TRBD1. V shed 4 bases, J shed 5 bases, and the junction held 11 bases outside the gene matches. The CDR3 length is 16 residues. The germline CDR1 and CDR2 sequences are SGDLS and YYNGEE. DNA of the CDR3: TGTGCCAGCAGCAGACAGGGGGCACTGATGAGGGAGACCCAGTACTTC. The encoded protein is CASSRQGALMRETQYF.

The chain is built from TRBV28 and TRBJ1-5, with D uncertain. In germline, CDR1 is MDHEN, CDR2 SYDVKM. Deletions cut 6 bases from V and 2 bases from J, with 14 bases between. The CDR3 is made up of 15 amino acids. The CDR3 DNA reads as TGTGCCAGCAGCAGACTCAAAACGGGCAATCAGCCCCAGCATTTT. This codes for CASSRLKTGNQPQHF.

In its sample, this clone was seen once. The CDR3, as DNA: TGTGCCAGCAGTTTATACCCCCGACAGGCAGGTGGCTACACCTTC. Its protein is CASSLYPRQAGGYTF. The chain carries TRBV27 and TRBJ1-2, with D perhaps matching TRBD1 (6 bases). CDR3 length: 15 amino acids. Germline V gene sequence: CDR1 MNHEY, CDR2 SMNVEV (reference sequence). V gave up 1 base and J gave up 7 bases, with 16 bases separating them.

The rearrangement links TRBV10-2 to TRBJ1-2; tentative D call: TRBD1 (5 bases). The V and J ends lost 9 bases and 2 bases respectively, with 13 bases between them. The CDR3 consists of 13 residues. CDR1 is WSHSY and CDR2 is SAAADI in the germline V gene. The DNA of the CDR3 is TGCGCCAGTGGGGGAGGGGACAACTATGGCTACACCTTC. Amino acids: CASGGGDNYGYTF.

The chain has TRBV19 and TRBJ2-4, with 8 bases that match TRBD1. Looked up from germline, CDR1 is LNHDA and CDR2 is SQIVND (reference sequence). V was clipped by 7 bases and J by 6 bases; unmatched bases: 17. This CDR3 has 17 residues. The CDR3 sequence is CASTKEGRQGARNIQYF. The DNA of the CDR3 is TGTGCCAGTACCAAAGAGGGAAGGCAGGGGGCGAGAAACATTCAGTACTTC.

V is TRBV28 and J is TRBJ1-5, with TRBD1 as a possible D gene (5 bases). Looked up from germline, CDR1 is MDHEN and CDR2 is SYDVKM. This CDR3 spans 14 amino acids. V shed 7 bases and J shed 1 base, with 11 bases lying between them. CDR3 sequence reads: CASTPGGSNQPQHF. CDR3 coding DNA: TGTGCCAGCACTCCCGGGGGAAGCAATCAGCCCCAGCATTTT. Filled out from reference TRBV28 and TRBJ1-5, the complete variable domain reads DVKVTQSSRYLVKRTGEKVFLECVQDMDHENMFWYRQDPGLGLRLIYFSYDVKMKEKGDIPEGYSVSREKKERFSLILESASTNQTSMYLCASTPGGSNQPQHFGDGTRLSIL.

The CDR3 loop reads CASSGTNKGPGELFF. CDR3 bases: TGCGCCAGCAGCGGGACCAACAAGGGGCCCGGGGAGCTGTTTTTT. The chain recombines TRBV5-1 with TRBJ2-2, with D possibly being TRBD1 or TRBD2 (5 bases each). In germline, CDR1 is SGHRS, CDR2 YFSETQ. Trimming cost V 4 bases and J 6 bases, with 16 bases left between them. This CDR3 has 15 amino acids.

The chain couples TRBV19 to TRBJ1-2, with a possible D match to TRBD1 (5 bases). Trimming removed 7 bases at V and 5 bases at J, with 14 bases between. Per the germline V gene, CDR1 is LNHDA and CDR2 is SQIVND (reference sequence). The CDR3 is made up of 13 amino acids. Here the CDR3 DNA reads TGTGCCAGTAACCGGGACCCGCAATATGGCTACACCTTC. It specifies CASNRDPQYGYTF.